This T cell receptor (beta chain) emerged from a study of radiotherapy plus CTLA-4 blockade in lung cancer. The study's findings and limits: An expansion of tumor-derived TCR clones occurred in blood after radiotherapy plus ipilimumab.

The CDR3 length is 16 residues. From germline, CDR1 is SGHTA and CDR2 FQGNSA. With 5 bases clipped from V and 6 bases from J, the junction kept 11 bases outside the gene matches. Some clones are missing from TCRdb's copy, which holds only in-frame ones; the method was immunoSEQ multiplex PCR. The sample has approximately 67,000 clones; about 83% are singletons. A single count supports this clone. Antigen unknown. The J gene is TRBJ2-2, the V gene TRBV7-2, with 8 bases lining up with TRBD2. This TCR was sampled from a human donor with non-small cell lung cancer who had a partial response to radiotherapy plus ipilimumab. The sequencing here drew on peripheral blood, taken from a patient treated with radiotherapy plus ipilimumab. In nucleotides, the CDR3 is TGTGCCAGCAGCCATGACGGGACTAGTTGGGCCGGGGAGCTGTTTTTT. Translated, it gives CASSHDGTSWAGELFF.